The 13 T cell receptor beta chains presented below share a single source sample, sequenced in a study of blood T cell repertoires in COVID-19. Measured with immunoSEQ multiplex PCR; TCRdb has only the in-frame clones, and not every one. The sample yields 200,000 to 300,000 clones, roughly 81% seen once. The sequencing sample was made of peripheral blood. These receptors were collected from a woman of 80 years or more with COVID-19, enrolled during active disease.

The chain combines TRBV6-5 with TRBJ1-1; D ambiguous. The CDR3 spans 14 residues. Germline V gene sequence: CDR1 MNHEY, CDR2 SVGAGI. V was pared by 8 bases and J by 0 bases, with 13 bases between. This CDR3 reads CASGSGWMNTEAFF. The CDR3 coding sequence is TGTGCCAGCGGCTCGGGTTGGATGAACACTGAAGCTTTCTTT.

This chain joins TRBV10-3 and TRBJ1-1; D unclear. This CDR3 region has 12 residues. V gave up 0 bases and J gave up 8 bases, with 7 bases separating them. The germline V gene has CDR1 ENHRY and CDR2 SYGVKD. The CDR3 DNA sequence: TGTGCCATCAGTGAGTCTGCGGGGGAAGCTTTCTTT. It yields the protein CAISESAGEAFF.

This clone was observed once. J is TRBJ2-1 and V is TRBV5-6; 7 bases are shared with TRBD1. CDR3 size: 15 residues. V was pared by 0 bases and J by 0 bases, with 0 bases of the junction left unmatched. Looked up from germline, CDR1 is SGHDT and CDR2 is YYEEEE. The CDR3 nucleotides are TGTGCCAGCAGCTTGGGGACAGGCTCCTACAATGAGCAGTTCTTC. This translates into CASSLGTGSYNEQFF.

Of note for this clone: The identical CDR3 is also encoded by other nucleotide sequences in the sample. This chain links TRBV3-1 (or the pseudogene TRBV3-2) with TRBJ1-1, with a weak D call TRBD1 (6 bases). Germline V gene sequence: CDR1 LGHDT, CDR2 YNNKEL (reference sequence). This CDR3 comprises 14 residues. The V end was cut by 0 bases, the J end by 3 bases, with 8 bases between. Written as DNA, the CDR3 is TGTGCCAGCAGCCAAGATTCAGGGGACACTGAAGCTTTCTTT. This codes for CASSQDSGDTEAFF.

This sequence joins TRBV15 and TRBJ2-5; D unclear. V shed 1 base and J shed 5 bases, with 11 bases lying between them. The CDR3 sequence is 14 residues long. CDR1 and CDR2 (germline): LNHNV, YYDKDF (reference sequence). CDR3 sequence (DNA): TGTGCCACCAGCAGAGGTCGCTTCGGGGAGACCCAGTACTTC. Protein sequence: CATSRGRFGETQYF.

This chain uses TRBV9 with TRBJ2-2; 7 positions match TRBD2. Germline assignment: CDR1 SGDLS and CDR2 YYNGEE. Unmatched junction bases numbered 7, after V lost 6 bases and J lost 2 bases. The CDR3 sequence is 15 residues long. The DNA for the CDR3 is TGTGCCAGCACCCGCGGGAGTTCTAACACCGGGGAGCTGTTTTTT. Its protein is CASTRGSSNTGELFF.

The chain employs TRBV19 and TRBJ2-1, with 8 bases lining up with TRBD2. Losses at the gene ends were 5 bases for V and 0 bases for J; bases not matched to a gene: 6. This CDR3 contains 16 residues. Germline loops: CDR1 LNHDA, CDR2 SQIVND (reference sequence). CDR3 sequence reads: CASSPVRGGSYNEQFF. Written as DNA, the CDR3 is TGTGCCAGTAGTCCCGTCCGGGGGGGCTCCTACAATGAGCAGTTCTTC.

The V gene is TRBV24-1, the J gene TRBJ2-1, with 10 bases lining up with TRBD2. CDR1 KGHDR and CDR2 SFDVKD come from the germline V gene. The CDR3 length is 18 residues. J lost 5 bases, V lost 3 bases, and 12 bases had no gene match. CDR3 DNA: TGTGCCACCAGTGATCCGGGGGCTAGCGGGAGTCGAGACAATGAGCAGTTCTTC. This codes for CATSDPGASGSRDNEQFF.

The rearrangement joins TRBV15 to TRBJ1-2; D remains ambiguous. Trimming left V 0 bases short and J 7 bases short, with 12 bases between. The V gene's germline CDR1 is LNHNV and CDR2 YYDKDF (reference sequence). This CDR3 region has 14 residues. CDR3 bases: TGTGCCACCAGCAGAGATCCCCGAAGAGGTGGCTACACCTTC. It yields the protein CATSRDPRRGGYTF.

The V call is TRBV2, the J call TRBJ2-7; TRBD2 matches at 8 bases. The CDR3 sequence is 14 residues long. Germline V CDR1 and CDR2: SNHLY, FYNNEI. V gave up 5 bases and J gave up 4 bases; unmatched junction bases: 7. CDR3 coding DNA: TGTGCCAGCAGTCTGGGGCTAGCGGGTTACGAGCAGTACTTC. Its translation is CASSLGLAGYEQYF.

J is TRBJ2-7 and V is TRBV18, with 7 bases identical to TRBD2. Trimming cost V 3 bases and J 2 bases; bases outside gene matches: 4. The CDR3 extends over 14 amino acids. Germline assignment: CDR1 KGHSH and CDR2 LQKENI. CDR3 DNA: TGTGCCAGCTCACCCGGGAGGCGCACCTACGAGCAGTACTTC. It encodes CASSPGRRTYEQYF.

The rearrangement links TRBV11-2 to TRBJ1-3; 9 bases align to TRBD1. The germline gives CDR1 SGHAT, CDR2 FQNNGV. Germline trimming cut 5 bases from V and 4 bases from J; bases unmatched to any gene: 3. The CDR3 covers 14 residues. The CDR3 loop is CASSRGTGGNTIYF. The DNA for the CDR3 is TGTGCCAGCAGCCGAGGGACAGGGGGAAACACCATATATTTT.

Points on this clone: Other DNA sequences in the sample encode the same CDR3. This sequence joins TRBV6-5 and TRBJ1-5; tentatively, D is TRBD1 (6 bases). Deletions cut 0 bases from V and 4 bases from J, with 10 bases between. CDR1 and CDR2 from the germline V gene are MNHEY and SVGAGI. This CDR3 is 15 amino acids long. The CDR3 loop is CASSYSGGSNQPQHF. CDR3 nucleotide sequence: TGTGCCAGCAGTTACTCAGGGGGAAGTAATCAGCCCCAGCATTTT.